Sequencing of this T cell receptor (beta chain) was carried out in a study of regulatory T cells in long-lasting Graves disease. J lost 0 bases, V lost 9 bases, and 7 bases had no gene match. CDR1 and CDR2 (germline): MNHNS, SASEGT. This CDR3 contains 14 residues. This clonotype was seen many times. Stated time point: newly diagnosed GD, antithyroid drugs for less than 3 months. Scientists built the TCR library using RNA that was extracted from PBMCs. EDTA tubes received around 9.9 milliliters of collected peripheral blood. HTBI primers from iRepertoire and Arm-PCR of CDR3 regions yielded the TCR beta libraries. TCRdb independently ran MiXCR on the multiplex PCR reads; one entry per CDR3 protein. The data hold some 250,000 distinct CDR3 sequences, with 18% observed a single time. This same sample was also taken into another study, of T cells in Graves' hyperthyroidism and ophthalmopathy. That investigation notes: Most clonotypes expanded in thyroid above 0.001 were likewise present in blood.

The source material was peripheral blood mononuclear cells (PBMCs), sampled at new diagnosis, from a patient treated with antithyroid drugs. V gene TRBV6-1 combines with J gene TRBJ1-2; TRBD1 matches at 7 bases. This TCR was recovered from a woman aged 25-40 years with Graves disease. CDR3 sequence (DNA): TGTGCCAGTGGACAGGCCACAGCTAACTATGGCTACACCTTC. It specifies CASGQATANYGYTF.